This T cell receptor (beta chain) was sequenced for a study of T cell responses to AZD1222 COVID-19 vaccine (dated by TCRdb to the early 2020s). For the study in its entirety: TCR sequencing was performed for roughly 250 trial participants, of whom around 200 were given two doses of AZD1222 and approximately 26 were given two doses of MenACWY control vaccine. Trial participants were enrolled into age subgroups of 18-55, 56-69 and 70-plus years, which contained about 150, 28 and 57 TCR-sequenced participants, respectively. Study-wide conclusions, independent of this receptor: No day 14 peak-response samples were available, so repertoires were characterized only after the peak T cell response. Participants were mostly white British, with more females than males. The authors suggested clonal diversity may have been underestimated. Nearly half of unique spike-specific TCRs reportedly recognized epitopes outside regions mutated in the B.1.351 and B.1.1.7 variants. The whole spike protein was spanned by vaccine-associated CD4 TCRs, and dominant responses were seen in regions 160-218 and 743-854. Conclusions about previously exposed vaccinees were limited because only six AZD1222 recipients were SARS-CoV-2 seropositive at baseline. In the small 56-69-year group, the increase in depth fell short of significance, most likely because of low power. After two AZD1222 doses, spike-specific TCR breadth and depth were significantly higher than at day 0 and than in MenACWY recipients.

The CDR3 regions of human TCRbeta chains were analyzed by immunosequencing. In the paper's pipeline: Repertoire TCRs were matched against a reference library of SARS-CoV-2-specific TCRs generated with the MIRA antigen-specificity platform. Breadth was defined as the fraction of unique TCRs that were SARS-CoV-2-associated, and depth was defined as the fraction of total T cells that were SARS-CoV-2-associated. Using the MIRA data, each spike-specific TCR was mapped to the spike region that the TCR reacts to and placed in a CD4 or CD8 class. Log10-transformed breadth and depth values were compared by one-way ANOVA with Sidak's multiple comparisons tests. TCRdb's version of the immuneACCESS table is confined to in-frame rearrangements and falls short of the full clone set. An unresolved V gene accounts for under half of the shortfall where checked; the remainder is of unknown origin. V and J calls and clone size are those listed in that table; D and trimming were worked out from the DNA. Recorded for this sample are fewer than 150,000 clones; around 90% of them occurred a single time. The top ten hold 3.5% of the sample.

As regards this clone: Its cognate antigen has yet to be identified. Per-base quality was not reported, and no clone a single base away is much larger than it.

V loses 5 bases at its end and J loses 1 base; junction bases beyond the gene matches: 0. The germline V gene (reference sequence) supplies CDR1 SGHAT and CDR2 FQDESV. The CDR3 spans 15 residues, from the cysteine through the phenylalanine. Of all the DNA, just the CDR3 is kept, 45 bases in frame from base 1. Read against the paper, the sample's time point label means: about 28 days (+/-7) after the second vaccine dose. Because spike-specific TCR depth and breadth did not differ between the two schedules, AZD1222 recipients who got a second dose at roughly 4 weeks were pooled with those who got a second dose at roughly 12 weeks. Vaccinee samples were obtained from the UK trials COV001 and COV002, which included a single-blind randomized controlled phase 2/3 trial of AZD1222 (ChAdOx1 nCoV-19) in healthy adults. Trial participant PBMC samples were collected at day 0 and day 28 after the second dose for TCRbeta chain sequencing.

This sequence originates from an adult who received the AZD1222 COVID-19 vaccine. In this chain, TRBV11-1 is recombined with TRBJ2-2; TRBD2 fits 11 bases in the junction. The input for sequencing was peripheral blood, taken 28 days after the second AZD1222 dose. The CDR3 reads as follows: CASSGLAGNTGELFF. The nucleotide sequence reads as follows: TGTGCCAGCAGCGGACTAGCGGGGAACACCGGGGAGCTGTTTTTT.